The clone carrying this T cell receptor beta chain was counted only a few times. Antigen unknown. This record comes from a study of regulatory T cells in long-lasting Graves disease. Findings and limits, study-wide: Persistent disease preferred TRBV28, TRBJ1-2 and TRBJ2-5; new disease, TRBV20-1 and TRBJ2-1. Persistent Graves' patients showed reduced TCR diversity versus newly diagnosed patients.

Specified time point: newly diagnosed GD, antithyroid drugs for less than 3 months. PBMCs were the source of the RNA used for TCR sequencing. EDTA tubes held approximately 10 milliliters of peripheral blood from each patient. V was clipped by 5 bases and J by 2 bases; unmatched bases: 3. Germline V gives CDR1 LNHDA, CDR2 SQIVND (reference sequence). The CDR3 sequence is 15 residues long. Assembly of TCR beta libraries relied on iRepertoire HTBI primers together with Arm-PCR of CDR3 regions. MiXCR was run by TCRdb on the multiplex PCR reads, yielding one entry per CDR3 protein. This sample carries around 360,000 distinct CDR3 sequences, roughly 16% of them seen once, and the ten largest clones take around 20%. These records were also assigned to another study, of T cells in Graves' hyperthyroidism and ophthalmopathy. As that study records: Used for diagnoses were clinical symptoms, serum thyroxine and TRAb, thyroid ultrasound and orbital computed tomography.

This TCR came from a woman under 30 with Graves disease. The chain has TRBV19 and TRBJ2-1; 10 bases align to TRBD2. The sequencing used peripheral blood mononuclear cells (PBMCs), collected at new diagnosis, from a patient treated with antithyroid drugs. This CDR3 reads CASSLAGDPYNEQFF. For the CDR3, the DNA is TGTGCCAGTAGTCTAGCGGGAGACCCCTACAATGAGCAGTTCTTC. Using reference TRBV19 and TRBJ2-1 for the parts outside the CDR3, the full variable domain is DGGITQSPKYLFRKEGQNVTLSCEQNLNHDAMYWYRQDPGQGLRLIYYSQIVNDFQKGDIAEGYSVSREKKESFPLTVTSAQKNPTAFYLCASSLAGDPYNEQFFGPGTRLTVL.